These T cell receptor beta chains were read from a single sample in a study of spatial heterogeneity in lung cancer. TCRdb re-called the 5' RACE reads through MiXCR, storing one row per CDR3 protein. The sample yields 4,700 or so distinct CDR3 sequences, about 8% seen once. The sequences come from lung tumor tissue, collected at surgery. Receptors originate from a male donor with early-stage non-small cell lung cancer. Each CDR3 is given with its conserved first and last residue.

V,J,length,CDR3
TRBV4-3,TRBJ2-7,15,CASSRGGTGDYEQYF
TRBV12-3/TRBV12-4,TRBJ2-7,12,CASSSNSREQYF
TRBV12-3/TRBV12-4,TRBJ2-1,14,CASSFRRVGNEQFF
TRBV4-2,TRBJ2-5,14,CASSQAGGQETQYF
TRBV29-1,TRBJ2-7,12,CSVSGATYEQYF
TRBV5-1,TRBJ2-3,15,CASSLSGGGTDTQYF
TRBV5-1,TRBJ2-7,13,CAGHRGRIYEQYF
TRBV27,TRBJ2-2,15,CASSSGQGGTGELFF
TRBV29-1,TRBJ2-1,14,CSAFRDREYNEQFF
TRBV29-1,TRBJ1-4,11,CSVENSEKLFF
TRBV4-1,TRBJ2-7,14,CASSRETSYYEQYF
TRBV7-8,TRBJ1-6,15,CASSWGGSLYSPLHF
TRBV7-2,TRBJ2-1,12,CASSFPGGEQFF
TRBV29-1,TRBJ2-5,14,CSVDRQGTRETQYF
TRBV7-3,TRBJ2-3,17,CARHRGRPSPSTDTQYF
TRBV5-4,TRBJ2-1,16,CASSLGGLAGVTEQFF
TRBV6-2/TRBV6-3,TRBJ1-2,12,CASSYPNYGYTF
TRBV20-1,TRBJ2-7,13,CSAPSSGKNEQYF
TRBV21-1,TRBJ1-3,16,CASSNWASYSGNTIYF
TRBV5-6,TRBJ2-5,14,CASSLWGAGETQYF
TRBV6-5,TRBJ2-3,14,CASRPGLGTDTQYF
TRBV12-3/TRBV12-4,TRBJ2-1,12,CASTLRGGEQFF
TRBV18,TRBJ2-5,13,CASSPPPPETQYF
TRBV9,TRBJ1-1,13,CASSVGQGSEAFF
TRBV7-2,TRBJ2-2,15,CASSVTGTDTGELFF
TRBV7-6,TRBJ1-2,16,CASRAGTGPTGGGYTF
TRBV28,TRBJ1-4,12,CASSAHNEKLFF
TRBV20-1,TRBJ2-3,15,CSASGTSGNTDTQYF
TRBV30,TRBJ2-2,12,CAYYRRTGELFF
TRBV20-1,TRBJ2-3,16,CSARDFYRGGMDTQYF
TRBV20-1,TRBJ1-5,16,CSARVQGSVGNQPQHF
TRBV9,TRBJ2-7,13,CASSFGQGGEQYF
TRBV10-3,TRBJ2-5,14,CAISPGGPGGTQYF
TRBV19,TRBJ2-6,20,CASRPMGDRGRASGANVLTF
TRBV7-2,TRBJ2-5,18,CASSPPPGTSGIQETQYF
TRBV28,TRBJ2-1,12,CATNQGGNEQFF
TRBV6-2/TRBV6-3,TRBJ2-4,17,CASSFWTGGVGKNIQYF
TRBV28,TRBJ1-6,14,CASRQGGYNSPLHF
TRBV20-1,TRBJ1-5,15,CSARDRPYSNQPQHF
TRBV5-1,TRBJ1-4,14,CASSLTDGAEKLFF
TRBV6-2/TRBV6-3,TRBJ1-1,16,CASIAGTPTLLWEAFF
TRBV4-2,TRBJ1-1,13,CASSAGGHTEAFF
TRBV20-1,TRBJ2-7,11,CSARKGYEQYF
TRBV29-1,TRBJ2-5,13,CSVDQAGVETQYF
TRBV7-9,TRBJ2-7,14,CASSFSQGVYEQYF